Included here is one T cell receptor (beta chain) sequence, with context. The table came from immunoSEQ multiplex PCR; TCRdb's copy has only in-frame clones and leaves some out. This sample has 150,000 or so clones; 90% occur once, and the top ten carry about 1.6%. The data are from a study of T cell responses to AZD1222 COVID-19 vaccine. Sequenced material: peripheral blood, taken on day 0 of AZD1222 vaccination. The sequence was obtained from an adult in good health.

The CDR3 region is CASRTAGWNTGELFF. Here the CDR3 DNA reads TGTGCCAGCAGAACGGCGGGGTGGAACACCGGGGAGCTGTTTTTT. The rearrangement uses TRBV27 and TRBJ2-2; maybe TRBD2 (6 bases). CDR1 and CDR2 (germline): MNHEY, SMNVEV (reference sequence). The V end lost 6 bases, the J end lost 1 base, and 12 bases lay between the germline ends. The CDR3 contains 15 residues.